The clone carrying this TCR beta chain showed up many times. These data originate in a study of identical twins. The CDR3 contains 16 residues. The V gene's germline CDR1 is SEHNR and CDR2 FQNEAQ (reference sequence). Trimming took off 4 bases at V and 5 bases at J, with 21 bases between the two ends. It was template switching that added a universal primer site, and there were unique molecular identifiers on the cDNA. Via MiXCR, TCRdb re-called the 5' RACE reads, giving one row per CDR3 protein. Among a few hundred thousand distinct CDR3 sequences listed, more than 9% were seen once. The same data also contributed to another study, on yellow fever vaccine responses in identical twins.

The genes are TRBV7-9 and TRBJ2-7, with D maybe TRBD1 (6 bases). Source material: PBMCs. The sequence derives from a young woman in good health. CDR3 residues: CASSSAGRQVANEQYF. The CDR3 DNA reads as TGTGCCAGCAGCTCAGCAGGGAGACAGGTCGCCAACGAGCAGTACTTC.